Below, 29 T cell receptor beta chains from the same sample are listed, as sequenced in a study of Graves' ophthalmopathy and Graves' hyperthyroidism. Amplifying from RNA transcripts, the study obtained TCR beta CDR3 regions. First-round RT-PCR relied on HTBI primers, and a second-round multiplex PCR came next. MiXCR, run by TCRdb on the multiplex PCR reads, gives a single entry per CDR3 protein. The sample yields roughly 600,000 distinct CDR3 sequences, 35% to 40% seen once. The sequenced sample consisted of peripheral blood or thyroid tissue (not recorded which). All receptors come from an adult man with Graves' hyperthyroidism.

Comments on this clonotype: It may be a read error: a sequence one base away is much more abundant. This chain joins TRBV7-9 and TRBJ1-1; D is uncertain. Germline V gene lookup returns CDR1 SEHNR and CDR2 FQNEAQ (reference sequence). V lost 7 bases, J lost 3 bases, and 27 bases lay in between. The CDR3 is made up of 18 amino acids. The CDR3 loop reads CASTSTVLSRNHHTEAFF. CDR3 DNA: TGTGCCAGCACCAGTACGGTCCTTTCGAGAAACCACCACACTGAAGCTTTCTTT.

This clonotype was seen repeatedly, ten times or more. The chain is built from TRBV15 and TRBJ1-6, with D unresolved. Germline values: CDR1 LNHNV, CDR2 YYDKDF (reference sequence). V was shortened by 0 bases and J by 5 bases, with 2 bases between the two germline ends. The CDR3 runs 13 residues. CDR3 nucleotide sequence: TGTGCCACCAGCAGAGATCATAATTCACCCCTCCACTTT. Translating gives CATSRDHNSPLHF.

Of note for this clonotype: One base away lies a much larger clone, so this may be a sequencing read error. The rearrangement uses TRBV10-3 and TRBJ2-6, with D possibly matching TRBD1 (6 bases). CDR3 length: 14 residues. Germline CDR1 reads ENHRY; CDR2 reads SYGVKD. The CDR3 sequence is CVISEGVPPNVLTF. The CDR3 DNA sequence: TGTGTCATCAGTGAGGGGGTTCCCCCCAACGTCCTGACTTTC.

This clonotype was counted between two and nine times. The rearrangement links TRBV20-1 to TRBJ2-7; 8 bases match TRBD1. Germline CDR1 and CDR2: DFQATT and SNEGSKA (reference sequence). With 3 bases clipped from V and 7 bases from J, the junction kept 8 bases outside the gene matches. The CDR3 consists of 13 residues. Here the CDR3 DNA reads TGCAGTGCTAGTTGGCAGGGGGCGCGTGAGCAGTACTTC. Translated, it gives CSASWQGAREQYF.

With respect to this clonotype: A much larger clone lies one base from this, so it may be a read error. The chain links TRBV14 to TRBJ1-3, with no clear D. The CDR3 runs 14 residues. Germline V gene lookup returns CDR1 SGHDN and CDR2 FVKESK. V was clipped by 5 bases and J by 3 bases, with 11 bases between them. In nucleotides, the CDR3 is TGTGCCAGCAGCGCCGGAGGGAATGGAAACACCATATATTTT. Translating gives CASSAGGNGNTIYF.

This rearrangement joins TRBV11-2 to TRBJ2-7; 9 nucleotides agree with TRBD1. V gave up 7 bases and J gave up 1 base; unmatched junction bases: 8. This CDR3 comprises 15 residues. The V gene's germline CDR1 is SGHAT and CDR2 FQNNGV. CDR3 nucleotides: TGTGCCAGCACCAAAGGGGGGACAGGGTCCTACGAGCAGTACTTC. This codes for CASTKGGTGSYEQYF.

This clonotype was observed once. V and J are TRBV20-1 and TRBJ1-2; D remains ambiguous. There are 12 residues in the CDR3. Deletions cut 5 bases from V and 6 bases from J, with 13 bases between. The V gene's germline CDR1 is DFQATT and CDR2 SNEGSKA (reference sequence). The CDR3, as DNA: TGCAGTGCTGCTGGCGGGAGCGATGGCTACACCTTC. Its translation is CSAAGGSDGYTF.

This clonotype was seen only a few times. The genes are TRBV12-3 or TRBV12-4 and TRBJ2-2; tentatively, D is TRBD1 or TRBD2 (5 bases each). The V gene lost 9 bases and the J gene lost 6 bases, with 20 bases spanning the gap. The CDR3 runs 15 residues. The CDR3 DNA follows: TGTGCCAGTCTCCGGGACCTCTCTTATCCCGGGGAGCTGTTTTTT. This sequence encodes CASLRDLSYPGELFF.

This clonotype was detected ten times or more. J is TRBJ2-5 and V is TRBV7-9, with D perhaps TRBD1 (5 bases). The CDR3 has 14 residues. Germline CDR1 and CDR2: SEHNR and FQNEAQ (reference sequence). The germline V and J ends were trimmed by 5 bases and 5 bases, with 15 bases remaining between them. In DNA form, the CDR3 reads TGTGCCAGCAGCCCACCGGTAGCAGGGGAGACCCAGTACTTC. It specifies CASSPPVAGETQYF. The variable domain in full, completed from reference TRBV7-9 and TRBJ2-5, reads DTGVSQNPRHKITKRGQNVTFRCDPISEHNRLYWYRQTLGQGPEFLTYFQNEAQLEKSRLLSDRFSAERPKGSFSTLEIQRTEQGDSAMYLCASSPPVAGETQYFGPGTRLLVL.

The CDR3 reads CASSPTGTFYEQYF. In nucleotides, the CDR3 is TGTGCCAGCAGTCCCACAGGGACCTTCTACGAGCAGTACTTC. The chain recombines TRBV11-2 with TRBJ2-7; D might be TRBD1 (6 bases). V was shortened by 6 bases and J by 3 bases, with 15 bases between the two germline ends. Germline V gene lookup returns CDR1 SGHAT and CDR2 FQNNGV. This CDR3 is built from 14 residues.

This clonotype was detected many times. The rearrangement uses TRBV20-1 and TRBJ2-5; D is possibly TRBD2 (7 bases). CDR1 DFQATT and CDR2 SNEGSKA come from the germline V gene (reference sequence). Trimming took 3 bases from V and 5 from J, leaving 22 bases between them. CDR3 length: 16 residues. Written as DNA, the CDR3 is TGCAGTGCTAGTGCATTTCGTGGGGGGGGGCAGGAGACCCAGTACTTC. Translation gives CSASAFRGGGQETQYF.

This clonotype was picked up a small number of times. V gene TRBV5-8 combines with J gene TRBJ2-7; D possibly matches TRBD1 or TRBD2 (5 bases each). Germline V gene sequence: CDR1 SGHTS, CDR2 YDEGEE. Trimming shortened V by 1 base and J by 0 bases, and 14 bases separated the two germline ends. This CDR3 has 16 residues. Here the CDR3 reads CASSLTGAQPSYEQYF. The CDR3 DNA reads TGTGCCAGCAGCTTGACCGGGGCTCAACCCTCCTACGAGCAGTACTTC.

This clonotype was recorded once. One end of the junction does not line up with germline, which may come from a read error. V gene TRBV12-3 or TRBV12-4 combines with J gene TRBJ1-2, with D perhaps matching TRBD1 (5 bases). This CDR3 contains 13 residues. This chain's CDR3 is CAGRAGTVYGYTF. In DNA, the CDR3 is TGTGCCGGCAGAGCCGGGACGGTCTATGGCTACACCTTC.

In its sample, this clonotype was seen a few times. The rearrangement joins TRBV12-3 or TRBV12-4 to TRBJ2-2, with 9 bases aligning to TRBD1. The CDR3 covers 17 residues. With 1 base clipped from V and 5 bases from J, the junction kept 8 bases outside the gene matches. The CDR3 protein is CASSLGSTGGGTGELFF. CDR3 nucleotides: TGTGCCAGCAGTTTAGGGTCGACAGGGGGTGGTACCGGGGAGCTGTTTTTT.

CDR3: CATSRVGGAHEQYF. The CDR3 nucleotides are TGTGCCACCAGCAGAGTCGGGGGCGCGCACGAGCAGTACTTC. This chain uses TRBV15 with TRBJ2-7; possibly TRBD1 or TRBD2 for D (6 bases each). The CDR3 spans 14 residues. Trimming removed 1 base from V and 5 bases from J, with 12 bases in between. CDR1 is LNHNV, CDR2 YYDKDF, per germline (reference sequence).

The chain employs TRBV20-1 and TRBJ1-6; 7 bases fit TRBD1. This CDR3 comprises 12 residues. Unmatched junction bases numbered 8, after V lost 4 bases and J lost 14 bases. The germline CDR1 and CDR2 sequences are DFQATT and SNEGSKA (reference sequence). The DNA of the CDR3 is TGCAGTGCTATACCCAGGGGGGACACCCTCCACTTT. This sequence encodes CSAIPRGDTLHF.

This clonotype was detected many times. The V gene is TRBV10-2, the J gene TRBJ2-5; 8 bases fit TRBD1. This CDR3 is 12 amino acids long. The germline V gene has CDR1 WSHSY and CDR2 SAAADI. J lost 5 bases, V lost 10 bases, and 6 bases had no gene match. Written as DNA, the CDR3 is TGCGCCACCGGACAGGGTATGGAGACCCAGTACTTC. This codes for CATGQGMETQYF.

This chain uses TRBV25-1 with TRBJ1-2, with D possibly being TRBD1 (6 bases). Germline CDR1 and CDR2: MGHDK and SYGVNS. The V end was cut by 2 bases, the J end by 6 bases, with 10 bases between. The CDR3 totals 13 residues. The CDR3 nucleotides are TGTGCCAGCAGTGAAGGGGGCGGGAATGGCTACACCTTC. It yields the protein CASSEGGGNGYTF.

The chain uses TRBV29-1 and TRBJ2-5; 11 bases align to TRBD2. Trimming removed 7 bases from V and 5 bases from J; junction bases left unmatched: 12. CDR1 and CDR2 (germline): SQVTM, ANQGSEA. The CDR3 has 15 amino acids. This CDR3 is CSAIGLAGGVETQYF. The DNA of the CDR3 is TGCAGCGCCATCGGTCTAGCGGGGGGCGTGGAGACCCAGTACTTC.

The chain is built from TRBV29-1 and TRBJ2-5; TRBD2 matches 9 bases. Per the germline V gene, CDR1 is SQVTM and CDR2 is ANQGSEA. With 8 bases clipped from V and 5 bases from J, the junction kept 9 bases outside the gene matches. The CDR3 spans 13 residues. The CDR3 loop is CSLEAGGRETQYF. The CDR3 region has the DNA TGCAGCTTGGAAGCGGGAGGTCGGGAGACCCAGTACTTC.

This chain joins TRBV2 and TRBJ2-3; no clear D. This CDR3 has 14 amino acids. V gave up 5 bases and J gave up 3 bases, with 12 bases separating them. Germline V gene data show CDR1 as SNHLY and CDR2 as FYNNEI. The CDR3 bases are TGTGCCAGCAGTTTATTCCCCGGGACAGATACGCAGTATTTT. Translation: CASSLFPGTDTQYF.

The chain recombines TRBV5-5 with TRBJ2-7; 9 bases are a match to TRBD1. The length of the CDR3 is 16 residues. Germline CDR1 SGHKS, CDR2 YYEKEE (reference sequence). V shed 4 bases, J shed 6 bases, and the junction held 14 bases outside the gene matches. The CDR3 sequence: CASSLDRGQRTPEQYF. The CDR3 DNA reads as TGTGCCAGCAGCCTGGACAGGGGACAGCGGACCCCCGAGCAGTACTTC.

V and J are TRBV29-1 and TRBJ1-4; 8 bases map to TRBD1. This CDR3 has 14 residues. Per the germline V gene, CDR1 is SQVTM and CDR2 is ANQGSEA. The CDR3 sequence: CSASSRGLTSGLFF. The CDR3 coding sequence is TGCAGTGCCAGCAGCAGGGGGCTAACAAGCGGACTGTTTTTT.

The gene calls are TRBV25-1 and TRBJ2-7; maybe TRBD2 (5 bases). The germline gives CDR1 MGHDK, CDR2 SYGVNS. V shed 4 bases and J shed 3 bases, with 19 bases lying between them. This CDR3 has 16 residues. The CDR3 region has the DNA TGTGCCAGCAGTGCCTACGACCGGGAATTCCTCTACGAGCAGTACTTC. This sequence encodes CASSAYDREFLYEQYF.

The chain joins TRBV12-3 or TRBV12-4 to TRBJ1-2; D not certain. The V and J ends lost 3 bases and 7 bases respectively, with 12 bases between them. The CDR3 has 13 residues. CDR3 DNA: TGTGCCAGCAGTTTGTCCAGGTATGGTGGCTACACCTTC. It is translated as CASSLSRYGGYTF.

This clonotype was picked up one time. V is TRBV5-1 and J is TRBJ2-7, with a weak D call TRBD2 (5 bases). Germline V CDR1 and CDR2: SGHRS, YFSETQ. CDR3 length equals 14 residues. Trimming stripped 4 bases from V and 1 base from J, with 12 bases between. The CDR3 nucleotides read TGCGCCAGCAGCCCGGAGGCAAATTCCTACGAGCAGTACTTC. The encoded protein is CASSPEANSYEQYF.

The chain recombines TRBV5-1 with TRBJ2-6; D not certain. There are 16 residues in the CDR3. Germline CDR1 and CDR2: SGHRS and YFSETQ. The germline V and J ends were trimmed by 4 bases and 0 bases, with 11 bases remaining between them. The CDR3 spells CASSKDRSSGANVLTF. The CDR3, as DNA: TGCGCCAGCAGCAAGGACCGTAGCTCTGGGGCCAACGTCCTGACTTTC. Combining the CDR3 with reference TRBV5-1 and TRBJ2-6 gives the whole variable domain KAGVTQTPRYLIKTRGQQVTLSCSPISGHRSVSWYQQTPGQGLQFLFEYFSETQRNKGNFPGRFSGRQFSNSRSEMNVSTLELGDSALYLCASSKDRSSGANVLTFGAGSRLTVL.

The table lists this clonotype with many counts. The chain combines TRBV7-3 with TRBJ1-2, with D unclear. Germline V gives CDR1 SGHTA, CDR2 FQGTGA. Trimming shortened V by 1 base and J by 6 bases, and 18 bases separated the two germline ends. The CDR3 is made up of 16 amino acids. The CDR3 DNA follows: TGTGCCAGCAGCTTAATCGAAATGTGGGCAGTGGATGGCTACACCTTC. It yields the protein CASSLIEMWAVDGYTF. Full variable domain (remainder filled in from reference TRBV7-3 and TRBJ1-2): GAGVSQTPSNKVTEKGKYVELRCDPISGHTALYWYRQSLGQGPEFLIYFQGTGAADDSGLPNDRFFAVRPEGSVSTLKIQRTERGDSAVYLCASSLIEMWAVDGYTFGSGTRLTVV.

The rearrangement links TRBV2 to TRBJ1-4, with a possible D match to TRBD1 (6 bases). Trimming shortened V by 1 base and J by 7 bases, and 16 bases separated the two germline ends. CDR3 length: 16 residues. Per the germline V gene, CDR1 is SNHLY and CDR2 is FYNNEI. The CDR3 nucleotides read TGTGCCAGCAGTGAAGAGGGTGACAGGAACACTGAAAAACTGTTTTTT. Translation gives CASSEEGDRNTEKLFF.